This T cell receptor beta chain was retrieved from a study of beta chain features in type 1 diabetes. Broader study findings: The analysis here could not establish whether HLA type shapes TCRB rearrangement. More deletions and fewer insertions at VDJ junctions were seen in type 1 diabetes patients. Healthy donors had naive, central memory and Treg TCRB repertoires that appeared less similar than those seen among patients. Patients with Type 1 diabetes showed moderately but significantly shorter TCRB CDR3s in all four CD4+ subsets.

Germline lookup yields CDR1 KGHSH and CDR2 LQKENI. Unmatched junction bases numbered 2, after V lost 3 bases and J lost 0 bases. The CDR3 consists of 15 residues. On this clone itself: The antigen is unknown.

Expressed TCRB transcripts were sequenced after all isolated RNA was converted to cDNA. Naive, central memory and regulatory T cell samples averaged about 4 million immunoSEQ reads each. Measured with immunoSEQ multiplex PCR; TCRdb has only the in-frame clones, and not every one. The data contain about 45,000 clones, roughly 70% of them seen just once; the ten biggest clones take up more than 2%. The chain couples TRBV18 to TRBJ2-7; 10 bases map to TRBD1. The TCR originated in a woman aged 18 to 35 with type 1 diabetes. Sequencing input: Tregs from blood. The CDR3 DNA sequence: TGTGCCAGCTCACCCGGGACAGGGGCCTCCTACGAGCAGTACTTC. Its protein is CASSPGTGASYEQYF.